These T cell receptor beta chains were read from a single sample in a study of CD8 T cells in Susac syndrome. TCRdb analysed the immunoSEQ multiplex PCR reads with MiXCR anew, one entry per CDR3 protein. The data hold about 240,000 distinct CDR3 sequences, with 90% to 96% observed a single time. What was sequenced was CD4+ T cells from PBMCs. The origin of the receptors is a human donor with Susac syndrome. The CDR3 runs from the conserved cysteine through the conserved F or W. A D gene is named only where the DNA matches it firmly.

TRBJ2-7 . TRBV6-6 CASSYRQDEQYF TGTGCCAGCAGTTACCGTCAGGACGAGCAGTACTTC
TRBJ2-6 . TRBV2 CASRPDSGANVLTF TGTGCCAGCAGGCCTGACTCTGGGGCCAACGTCCTGACTTTC
TRBJ2-7 TRBD2 TRBV12-3/TRBV12-4 CASSSLGGGRPRSSYEQYF TGTGCCAGCAGTTCCCTCGGGGGCGGGAGGCCGAGGAGCTCCTACGAGCAGTACTTC
TRBJ2-7 . TRBV20-1 CSARGPDPYEQYF TGCAGTGCTAGAGGACCAGATCCCTACGAGCAGTACTTC
TRBJ1-2 TRBD1 TRBV20-1 CSARGTGGGGYGYTF TGCAGTGCTAGAGGGACAGGGGGCGGAGGCTATGGCTACACCTTC
TRBJ2-2 . TRBV18 CASSPGLYTGELFF TGTGCCAGCTCACCCGGGCTGTACACCGGGGAGCTGTTTTTT
TRBJ2-3 . TRBV20-1 CSAQGYHQTSTDTQYF TGCAGTGCCCAGGGGTATCACCAAACTAGCACAGATACGCAGTATTTT
TRBJ1-5 . TRBV12-5 CASGLVVRQGSQPQHF TGTGCTAGTGGTTTGGTAGTTCGGCAGGGTAGTCAGCCCCAGCATTTT
TRBJ2-3 TRBD1 TRBV20-1 CSARILDRATDTQYF TGCAGTGCTAGGATTCTTGACAGGGCCACAGATACGCAGTATTTT
TRBJ1-4 TRBD1 TRBV9 CASSGRQGAPEKLFF TGTGCCAGCAGCGGGCGACAGGGGGCGCCGGAAAAACTGTTTTTT
TRBJ2-1 . TRBV5-1 CASSFSGLDGEQFF TGCGCCAGCAGCTTTTCCGGCTTAGACGGTGAGCAGTTCTTC
TRBJ1-1 . TRBV20-1 CSARRGGGDTEAFF TGCAGTGCTCGGAGGGGGGGTGGTGACACTGAAGCTTTCTTT
TRBJ2-7 . TRBV7-3 CASSPLARTPYEQYF TGTGCCAGCAGCCCTCTAGCGCGGACACCCTACGAGCAGTACTTC
TRBJ2-5 TRBD1 TRBV28 CASSSPGQGGETQYF TGTGCCAGCAGTTCTCCGGGACAGGGGGGAGAGACCCAGTACTTC
TRBJ2-7 TRBD2 TRBV29-1 CSVAGWTSGRVGSEQYF TGCAGCGTTGCCGGGTGGACTAGCGGGAGGGTGGGGTCCGAGCAGTACTTC
TRBJ2-3 . TRBV6-6 CASSYATVFTDTQYF TGTGCCAGCAGTTACGCGACAGTCTTCACAGATACGCAGTATTTT
TRBJ2-5 . TRBV19 CASSIGRTQYF TGTGCCAGTAGTATAGGAAGAACCCAGTACTTC
TRBJ1-4 . TRBV12-3/TRBV12-4 CASSQDSRGEKLFF TGTGCCAGCAGTCAAGACAGCCGGGGGGAAAAACTGTTTTTT
TRBJ1-1 . TRBV29-1 CSVYGGWDTEAFF TGCAGCGTATACGGTGGTTGGGACACTGAAGCTTTCTTT
TRBJ2-7 . TRBV29-1 CSVGGTRASEQYF TGCAGCGTTGGTGGGACAAGGGCCTCCGAGCAGTACTTC
TRBJ2-3 . TRBV29-1 CSVVGAHSTDTQYF TGCAGCGTTGTAGGGGCACATAGCACAGATACGCAGTATTTT
TRBJ2-1 . TRBV28 CASFGFRDNEQFF TGTGCCAGCTTTGGATTTCGCGACAATGAGCAGTTCTTC